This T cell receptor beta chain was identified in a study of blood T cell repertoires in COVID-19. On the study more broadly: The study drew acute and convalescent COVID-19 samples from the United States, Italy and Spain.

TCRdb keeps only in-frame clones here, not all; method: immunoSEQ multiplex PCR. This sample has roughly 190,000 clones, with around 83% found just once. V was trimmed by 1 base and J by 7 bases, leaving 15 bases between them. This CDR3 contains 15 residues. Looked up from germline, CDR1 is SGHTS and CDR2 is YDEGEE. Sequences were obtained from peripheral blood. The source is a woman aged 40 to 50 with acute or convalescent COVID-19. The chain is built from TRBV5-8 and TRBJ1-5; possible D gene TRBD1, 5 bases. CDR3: CASSLTAGNEQPQHF. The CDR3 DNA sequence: TGTGCCAGCAGCTTGACAGCAGGGAATGAGCAGCCCCAGCATTTT. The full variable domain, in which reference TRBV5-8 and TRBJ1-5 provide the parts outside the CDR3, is EAGVTQSPTHLIKTRGQQATLRCSPISGHTSVYWYQQALGLGLQFLLWYDEGEERNRGNFPPRFSGRQFPNYSSELNVNALELEDSALYLCASSLTAGNEQPQHFGDGTRLSIL.